This TCR beta chain was captured by sequencing in a study of T cell responses to AZD1222 COVID-19 vaccine. Study results and limitations: Nearly half of the spike-specific TCRs reportedly recognize variant regions that carry no mutations. An increase in Spike-specific TCR breadth and depth was observed after two AZD1222 doses. Spike as a whole was targeted by vaccine-associated CD4 TCRs, dominant at 160-218 and 743-854. The donor group comprised mostly white British people and more females; the analysis possibly underestimated clonal diversity.

About this clone itself: Its antigen is not known.

There are 14 residues in the CDR3. The assay was immunoSEQ multiplex PCR, and TCRdb's table has in-frame clones only and misses some. This sample carries just over 95,000 clones, roughly 89% of them seen once, and the ten largest clones take roughly 4%. This receptor was taken from an adult in good health. Source: peripheral blood, taken on day 0 of AZD1222 vaccination. The chain couples TRBV21-1 to TRBJ1-2. TRBV21-1 is marked as a pseudogene. The CDR3 DNA reads TGTGCCAGCAGCAAACAGGACGCTAACTATGGCTACACCTTC. Amino acid sequence: CASSKQDANYGYTF.